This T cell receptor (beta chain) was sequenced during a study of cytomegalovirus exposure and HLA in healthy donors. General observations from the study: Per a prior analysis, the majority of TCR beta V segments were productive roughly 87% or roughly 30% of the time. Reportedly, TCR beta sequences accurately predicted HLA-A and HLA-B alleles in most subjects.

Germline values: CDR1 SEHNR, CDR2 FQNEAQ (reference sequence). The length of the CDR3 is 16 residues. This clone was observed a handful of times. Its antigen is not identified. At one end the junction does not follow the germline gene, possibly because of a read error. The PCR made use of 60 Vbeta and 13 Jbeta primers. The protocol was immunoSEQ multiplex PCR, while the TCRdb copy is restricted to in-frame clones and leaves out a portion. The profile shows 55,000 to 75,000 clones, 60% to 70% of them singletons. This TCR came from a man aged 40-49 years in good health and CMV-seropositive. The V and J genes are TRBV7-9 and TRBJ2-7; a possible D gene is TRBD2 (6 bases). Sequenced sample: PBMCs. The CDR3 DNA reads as TGTTCCAGCAGCCCCAAGGACATATACGGGGGCTACGAGCAGTACTTC. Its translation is CSSSPKDIYGGYEQYF.